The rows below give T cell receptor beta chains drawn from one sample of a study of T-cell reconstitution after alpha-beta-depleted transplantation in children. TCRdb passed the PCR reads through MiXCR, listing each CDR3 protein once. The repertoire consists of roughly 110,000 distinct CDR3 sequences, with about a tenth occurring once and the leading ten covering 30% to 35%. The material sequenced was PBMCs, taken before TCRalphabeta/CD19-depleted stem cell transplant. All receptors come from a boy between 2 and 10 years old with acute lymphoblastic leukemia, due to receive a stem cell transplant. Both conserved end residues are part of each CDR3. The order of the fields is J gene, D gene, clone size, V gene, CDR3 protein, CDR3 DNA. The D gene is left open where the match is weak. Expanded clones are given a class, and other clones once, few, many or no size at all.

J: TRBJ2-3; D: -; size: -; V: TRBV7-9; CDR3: CASSLGLADTQYF; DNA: TGTGCCAGCAGCTTAGGACTAGCAGATACGCAGTATTTT
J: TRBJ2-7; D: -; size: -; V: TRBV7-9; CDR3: CASSLGRLGGSEQYF; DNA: TGTGCCAGCAGCCTCGGACGTTTAGGAGGTAGCGAGCAGTACTTC
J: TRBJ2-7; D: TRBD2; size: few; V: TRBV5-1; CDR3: CASSFGGTSTYEQYF; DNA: TGCGCCAGCAGCTTCGGGGGGACGTCTACGTACGAGCAGTACTTC
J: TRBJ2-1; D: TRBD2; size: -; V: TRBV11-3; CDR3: CASSPFAGENVEQFF; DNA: TGTGCCAGCAGCCCTTTCGCGGGAGAGAACGTTGAGCAGTTCTTC
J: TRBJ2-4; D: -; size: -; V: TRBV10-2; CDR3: CASSDVWRAKNIQYF; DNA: TGCGCCAGCAGTGATGTGTGGCGAGCCAAAAACATTCAGTACTTC
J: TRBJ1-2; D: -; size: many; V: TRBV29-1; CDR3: CSVDLGSYGYTF; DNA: TGCAGCGTTGACTTAGGGAGCTATGGCTACACCTTC
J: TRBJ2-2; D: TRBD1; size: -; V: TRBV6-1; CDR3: CAVSGGGTGELFF; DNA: TGTGCCGTTTCAGGGGGCGGCACCGGGGAGCTGTTTTTT
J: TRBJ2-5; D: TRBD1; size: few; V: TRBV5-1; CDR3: CASRRDRETQYF; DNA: TGCGCCAGCAGACGGGACAGGGAGACCCAGTACTTC
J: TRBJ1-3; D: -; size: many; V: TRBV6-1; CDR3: CAIKPGASSGNTIYF; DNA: TGTGCCATTAAGCCGGGGGCGAGCTCTGGAAACACCATATATTTT
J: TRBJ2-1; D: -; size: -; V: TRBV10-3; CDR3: CAISVRNEQFF; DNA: TGTGCCATCAGTGTGCGGAATGAGCAGTTCTTC
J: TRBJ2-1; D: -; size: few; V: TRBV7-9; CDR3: CASSLLAGVRSNEQFF; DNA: TGTGCCAGCAGCCTTCTGGCCGGAGTTAGGAGCAATGAGCAGTTCTTC
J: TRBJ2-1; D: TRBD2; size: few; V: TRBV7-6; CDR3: CASSPTPSGRNNEQFF; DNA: TGTGCCAGCAGCCCTACCCCTAGCGGGAGGAACAATGAGCAGTTCTTC
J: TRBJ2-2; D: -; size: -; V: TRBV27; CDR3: CASSLTTQWGELFF; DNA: TGTGCCAGCAGTTTAACTACCCAATGGGGGGAGCTGTTTTTT
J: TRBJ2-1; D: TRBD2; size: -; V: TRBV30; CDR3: CAWSAPGLLNEQFF; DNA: TGTGCCTGGAGTGCACCGGGACTACTCAATGAGCAGTTCTTC
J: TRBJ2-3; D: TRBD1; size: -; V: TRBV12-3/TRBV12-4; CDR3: CASSRRQGADTQYF; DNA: TGTGCCAGCAGCAGGCGACAGGGGGCAGATACGCAGTATTTT
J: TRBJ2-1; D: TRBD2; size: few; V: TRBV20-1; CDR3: CSARDYLGGRGNEQFF; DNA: TGCAGTGCTAGAGATTACCTGGGCGGGAGAGGCAATGAGCAGTTCTTC
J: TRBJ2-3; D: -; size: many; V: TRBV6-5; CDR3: CASTLSLGLNTQYF; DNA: TGTGCCAGCACCCTCTCACTGGGGTTGAATACGCAGTATTTT
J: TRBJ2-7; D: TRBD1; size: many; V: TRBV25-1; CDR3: CASSGGAGTETYEQYF; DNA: TGTGCCAGCAGTGGAGGGGCCGGGACAGAGACCTACGAGCAGTACTTC
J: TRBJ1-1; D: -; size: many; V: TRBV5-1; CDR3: CASSLVSNTEAFF; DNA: TGCGCCAGCAGCTTGGTGTCAAACACTGAAGCTTTCTTT
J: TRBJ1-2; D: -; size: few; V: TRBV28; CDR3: CASRAAPRGYTF; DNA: TGTGCCAGCAGGGCCGCTCCCCGTGGCTACACCTTC
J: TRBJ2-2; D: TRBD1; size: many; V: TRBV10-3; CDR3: CAIGGTGRSGELFF; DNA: TGTGCCATCGGGGGGACAGGGCGATCCGGGGAGCTGTTTTTT
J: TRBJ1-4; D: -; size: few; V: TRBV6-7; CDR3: CASSCGRTGTYEKLFF; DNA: TGTGCCAGCAGTTGCGGAAGGACCGGAACATATGAAAAACTGTTTTTT
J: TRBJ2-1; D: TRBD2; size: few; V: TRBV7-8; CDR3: CASSWTSGRPPYNEQFF; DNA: TGTGCCAGCAGCTGGACTAGCGGGAGGCCCCCCTACAATGAGCAGTTCTTC
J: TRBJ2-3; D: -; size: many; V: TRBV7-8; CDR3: CASSFSRKFTDTQYF; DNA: TGTGCCAGCAGCTTCTCCCGAAAATTCACAGATACGCAGTATTTT
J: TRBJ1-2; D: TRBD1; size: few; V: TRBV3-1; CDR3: CASSRTDRVGGYTF; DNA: TGTGCCAGCAGCAGGACCGACAGGGTAGGCGGCTACACCTTC
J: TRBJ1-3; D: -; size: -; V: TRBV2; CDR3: CASSGTVGNTIYF; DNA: TGTGCCAGCAGTGGGACAGTAGGAAACACCATATATTTT
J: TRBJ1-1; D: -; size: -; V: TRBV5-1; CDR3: CASSLQGVAEAFF; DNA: TGCGCCAGCAGCTTGCAGGGTGTTGCTGAAGCTTTCTTT
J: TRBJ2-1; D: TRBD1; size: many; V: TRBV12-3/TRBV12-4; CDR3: CASRVGQGFSGFGPEQFF; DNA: TGTGCCAGCAGAGTGGGACAGGGGTTCTCAGGATTCGGTCCTGAGCAGTTCTTC
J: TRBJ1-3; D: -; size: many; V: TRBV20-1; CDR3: CSARGRDGNTIYF; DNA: TGCAGTGCTAGGGGGCGAGATGGAAACACCATATATTTT
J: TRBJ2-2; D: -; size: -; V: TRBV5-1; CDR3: CASSLAGGAFANTGELFF; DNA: TGCGCCAGCAGCTTGGCCGGAGGGGCCTTCGCGAACACCGGGGAGCTGTTTTTT
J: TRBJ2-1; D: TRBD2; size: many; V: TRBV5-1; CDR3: CASSLLASGANEQFF; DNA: TGCGCCAGCAGCTTGTTGGCTAGCGGGGCCAATGAGCAGTTCTTC
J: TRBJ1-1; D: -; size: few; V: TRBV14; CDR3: CASSQRGPENTEAFF; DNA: TGTGCCAGCAGCCAACGGGGACCGGAGAACACTGAAGCTTTCTTT
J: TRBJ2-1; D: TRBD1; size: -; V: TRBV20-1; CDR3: CSIRTGGSYNEQFF; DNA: TGCAGTATCCGCACAGGGGGCTCCTACAATGAGCAGTTCTTC
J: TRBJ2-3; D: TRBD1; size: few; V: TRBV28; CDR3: CASSQFRGTGTDTQYF; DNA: TGTGCCAGCAGTCAATTCCGGGGGACAGGGACAGATACGCAGTATTTT
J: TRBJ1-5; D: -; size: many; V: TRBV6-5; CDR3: CATSPVRVIGQPQHF; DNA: TGTGCCACAAGCCCCGTCAGGGTAATTGGTCAGCCCCAGCATTTT
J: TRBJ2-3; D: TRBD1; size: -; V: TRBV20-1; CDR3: CSATSGQPFSDTQYF; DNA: TGCAGTGCTACCTCGGGACAGCCTTTTTCGGATACGCAGTATTTT
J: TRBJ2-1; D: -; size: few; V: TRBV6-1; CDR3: CASGHRDVYNEQFF; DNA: TGTGCCAGCGGACACCGGGACGTCTACAATGAGCAGTTCTTC
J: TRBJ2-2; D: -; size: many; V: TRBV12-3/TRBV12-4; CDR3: CASKIRETGELFF; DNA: TGTGCCAGCAAGATCCGGGAGACCGGGGAGCTGTTTTTT
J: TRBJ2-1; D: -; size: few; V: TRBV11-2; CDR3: CASSSTNEQFF; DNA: TGTGCCAGCAGCTCGACTAATGAGCAGTTCTTC
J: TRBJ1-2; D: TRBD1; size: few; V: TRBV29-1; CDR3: CSVGDRGGYTF; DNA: TGCAGCGTTGGGGACAGGGGTGGCTACACCTTC
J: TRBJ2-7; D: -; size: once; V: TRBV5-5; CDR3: CASSLAPASLSSYEQYF; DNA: TGTGCCAGCAGCTTGGCCCCGGCCTCGCTGTCCTCCTACGAGCAGTACTTC
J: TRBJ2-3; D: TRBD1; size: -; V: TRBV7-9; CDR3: CASSPQGDNTDTQYF; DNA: TGTGCCAGCAGCCCGCAGGGGGATAACACAGATACGCAGTATTTT
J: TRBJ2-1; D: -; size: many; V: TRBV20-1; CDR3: CSAPVGSGAYNEQFF; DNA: TGCAGTGCTCCGGTCGGTAGCGGAGCTTACAATGAGCAGTTCTTC
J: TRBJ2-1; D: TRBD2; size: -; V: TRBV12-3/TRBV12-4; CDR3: CASSPPPGLAGVPWGNEQFF; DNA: TGTGCCAGCAGTCCCCCCCCGGGACTAGCGGGAGTCCCCTGGGGGAATGAGCAGTTCTTC
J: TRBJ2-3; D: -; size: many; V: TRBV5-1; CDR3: CASSFGPGDTQYF; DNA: TGCGCCAGCAGCTTCGGTCCCGGGGACACGCAGTATTTT
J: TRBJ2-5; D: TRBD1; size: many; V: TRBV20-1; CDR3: CSARDPGPVGQGKKETQYF; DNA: TGCAGTGCTAGAGATCCAGGCCCAGTAGGACAGGGTAAAAAAGAGACCCAGTACTTC
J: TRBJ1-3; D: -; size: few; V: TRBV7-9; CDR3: CASSRGWGTGNTIYF; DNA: TGTGCCAGCAGCCGTGGTTGGGGGACTGGAAACACCATATATTTT
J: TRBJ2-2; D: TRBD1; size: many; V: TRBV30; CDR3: CAYDRGPDTGELFF; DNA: TGTGCCTATGACAGGGGCCCAGACACCGGGGAGCTGTTTTTT
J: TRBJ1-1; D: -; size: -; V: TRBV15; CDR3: CATSRGTAGNTEAFF; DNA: TGTGCCACCAGCAGAGGTACGGCCGGGAACACTGAAGCTTTCTTT
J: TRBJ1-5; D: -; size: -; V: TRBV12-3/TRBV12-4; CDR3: CASSFSGQPQHF; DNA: TGTGCCAGCAGTTTCTCAGGTCAGCCCCAGCATTTT
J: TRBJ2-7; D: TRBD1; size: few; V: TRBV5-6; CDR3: CASSSNRGHEQYF; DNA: TGTGCCAGCAGCTCGAACAGGGGCCACGAGCAGTACTTC
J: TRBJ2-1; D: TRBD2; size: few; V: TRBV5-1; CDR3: CASSPLAGGHNEQFF; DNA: TGCGCCAGCAGCCCACTAGCGGGAGGACACAATGAGCAGTTCTTC